Each of the 7 T cell receptor beta chains below was sequenced from the same sample in a study of blood T cell repertoires in COVID-19 (TCRdb year 2020). The library was prepared using the immunoSEQ multiplex PCR assay. TCRdb retrieved this table from immuneACCESS and kept in-frame rearrangements only. Not all clones are present; in checked studies, unresolved V genes account for under half, and no reason is known for the remainder. Within this sample are about 280,000 clones, with over 75% of them counted one time only. The ten largest clones represent about an eighth of the sample. What was sequenced was peripheral blood. The source is a human donor in a cohort sampled during active COVID-19.

The chain is built from TRBV7-2 and TRBJ2-2; 8 positions match TRBD2. V was clipped by 5 bases and J by 4 bases; unmatched bases: 6. Germline V gene lookup returns CDR1 SGHTA and CDR2 FQGNSA. This CDR3 region has 15 residues. CDR3 nucleotide sequence: TGTGCCAGCAGCCCAATAGCGGGATCCACCGGGGAGCTGTTTTTT. It codes for CASSPIAGSTGELFF.

The chain joins TRBV5-1 to TRBJ2-2, with a possible D match to TRBD2 (6 bases). This CDR3 region has 14 residues. The germline gives CDR1 SGHRS, CDR2 YFSETQ. Trimming took off 4 bases at V and 5 bases at J, with 12 bases between the two ends. The CDR3 sequence: CASSTGRPTGELFF. The CDR3 region has the DNA TGCGCCAGCAGCACCGGGAGACCGACCGGGGAGCTGTTTTTT.

The chain combines TRBV2 with TRBJ2-5, with D tentatively TRBD2 (6 bases). Germline loops: CDR1 SNHLY, CDR2 FYNNEI. The CDR3 runs 14 residues. The V and J ends lost 5 bases and 4 bases respectively, with 14 bases between them. CDR3 loop: CASSQGPGGETQYF. The CDR3 DNA sequence: TGTGCCAGCAGTCAAGGGCCCGGGGGAGAGACCCAGTACTTC.

The sample holds a few counts of this clone. This chain links TRBV9 with TRBJ1-6; D remains ambiguous. Germline-derived CDR1 and CDR2 are SGDLS and YYNGEE. The CDR3 length is 16 residues. Trimming left V 3 bases short and J 0 bases short, with 10 bases between. Written as DNA, the CDR3 is TGTGCCAGCAGCGCTAGCGGAAGCTCCTATAATTCACCCCTCCACTTT. Its translation: CASSASGSSYNSPLHF.

The chain recombines TRBV28 with TRBJ1-1; D call uncertain. Trimming took off 8 bases at V and 1 base at J, with 11 bases between the two ends. This CDR3 has 13 amino acids. In germline, CDR1 is MDHEN, CDR2 SYDVKM. For the CDR3, the DNA is TGTGCCAGCCTCCCTCCTACGAACACTGAAGCTTTCTTT. It translates to CASLPPTNTEAFF.

The chain has TRBV9 and TRBJ2-1, with TRBD2 identical over 12 bases. Germline V gene data show CDR1 as SGDLS and CDR2 as YYNGEE. V shed 0 bases, J shed 9 bases, and the junction held 10 bases outside the gene matches. The CDR3 length is 17 residues. CDR3 in amino acids: CASSVAGRLAGETEQFF. The CDR3 bases are TGTGCCAGCAGCGTAGCTGGAAGACTAGCGGGAGAGACTGAGCAGTTCTTC.

Note on this clone: This specimen includes other DNA sequences encoding the same CDR3. The chain recombines TRBV15 with TRBJ1-4; D is unresolved. V lost 0 bases and J lost 8, with 7 bases in between. From germline, CDR1 is LNHNV and CDR2 YYDKDF (reference sequence). The CDR3 covers 13 residues. For the CDR3, the DNA is TGTGCCACCAGCAGAGACCGCCGGGAAAAACTGTTTTTT. Its protein is CATSRDRREKLFF.